The 14 T cell receptor beta chains below all came from one sample that was sequenced in a study of shared clonotypes between healthy human individuals. Here immunoSEQ multiplex PCR was the method, and the copy in TCRdb shows in-frame clones only, minus some. The profile shows under 2,000,000 clones, about 95% of them singletons. As defined, naive CD8 cells were CD45RO-negative and positively selected for CCR7, with terminally differentiated effector memory CD45RA+ cells excluded. What was sequenced was naive CD8+ T cells sorted from blood. These receptor sequences come from a young man in good health.

The chain recombines TRBV11-2 with TRBJ2-6, with 7 bases matching TRBD1. This CDR3 is 17 amino acids long. The germline V gene has CDR1 SGHAT and CDR2 FQNNGV. Losses at the gene ends were 2 bases for V and 1 base for J; bases not matched to a gene: 5. The CDR3 nucleotides read TGTGCCAGCAGCTTATGGGACAGCGCTTCTGGGGCCAACGTCCTGACTTTC. This codes for CASSLWDSASGANVLTF.

The CDR3 DNA reads TGTGCCAGCAGGATCACCGGGCTCCAAGGCCACACTGAAGCTTTCTTT. It specifies CASRITGLQGHTEAFF. The chain couples TRBV27 to TRBJ1-1; D gene uncertain. This CDR3 comprises 16 residues. Trimming removed 6 bases from V and 3 bases from J, with 20 bases in between. Germline V gene sequence: CDR1 MNHEY, CDR2 SMNVEV (reference sequence).

The chain recombines TRBV4-3 with TRBJ2-7; the match to TRBD2 covers 8 bases. Germline V gene sequence: CDR1 LGHNA, CDR2 YSLEER. With V trimmed by 3 bases and J by 0 bases, 7 bases remained unmatched. This CDR3 contains 16 residues. The CDR3 DNA follows: TGCGCCAGCAGCCACGGGGGGGCGACGGGCTCCTACGAGCAGTACTTC. This encodes CASSHGGATGSYEQYF.

This chain connects TRBV30 to TRBJ2-7, with TRBD1 identical over 9 bases. Germline lookup yields CDR1 GTSNPN and CDR2 SVGIG (reference sequence). The CDR3 runs to 16 residues. The V and J ends lost 5 bases and 2 bases, in that order; junction bases with no gene match: 13. The CDR3 loop reads CAWAIMGDRDPYEQYF. For the CDR3, the DNA is TGTGCCTGGGCAATCATGGGGGACAGGGATCCCTACGAGCAGTACTTC.

This sequence joins TRBV5-1 and TRBJ2-2, with no clear D. The CDR3 loop spans 15 amino acids. Germline V gives CDR1 SGHRS, CDR2 YFSETQ. V shed 2 bases and J shed 2 bases, with 10 bases lying between them. CDR3: CASSLRTINTGELFF. CDR3 nucleotide sequence: TGCGCCAGCAGCTTAAGGACCATCAACACCGGGGAGCTGTTTTTT.

The genes are TRBV6-6 and TRBJ1-3; D ambiguous. The CDR3 is 14 residues long. Trimming stripped 5 bases from V and 0 bases from J, with 8 bases between. The germline V gene has CDR1 MNHNY and CDR2 SVGAGI (reference sequence). CDR3 bases: TGTGCCAGCAGTCCCGGGCTCTCTGGAAACACCATATATTTT. This sequence encodes CASSPGLSGNTIYF.

V gene TRBV19 combines with J gene TRBJ1-1; D gene ambiguous. Germline CDR1 is LNHDA and CDR2 is SQIVND (reference sequence). This CDR3 has 14 amino acids. V dropped 5 bases and J dropped 1 base, with 11 bases sitting between them. The CDR3 DNA is TGTGCCAGTAGTTACCGGGCAGGGAACACTGAAGCTTTCTTT. Its protein is CASSYRAGNTEAFF.

V gene TRBV28 combines with J gene TRBJ1-5, with 8 bases aligning to TRBD1. CDR1 is MDHEN and CDR2 is SYDVKM in the germline V gene. The CDR3 is 16 residues long. After removal of 10 bases from V and 6 bases from J, the junction contained 17 bases not matched to a gene. The CDR3 DNA sequence: TGTGCCACTAAACCCGGGGCAGGGGGCGCTTCTCAGCCCCAGCATTTT. It encodes CATKPGAGGASQPQHF.

V gene TRBV4-1 combines with J gene TRBJ2-6; unclear D gene. Trimming removed 0 bases from V and 0 bases from J, with 6 bases in between. The CDR3 is 16 residues long. The germline CDR1 and CDR2 sequences are MGHRA and YSYEKL. The CDR3 sequence is CASSQELFSGANVLTF. The CDR3 nucleotides read TGCGCCAGCAGCCAAGAGTTGTTCTCTGGGGCCAACGTCCTGACTTTC.

CDR3: CASSLFPAGVQETQYF. As DNA, the CDR3 is TGTGCCAGCAGTTTATTCCCCGCAGGGGTGCAAGAGACCCAGTACTTC. The chain recombines TRBV27 with TRBJ2-5; tentative D call: TRBD1 (6 bases). The CDR3 totals 16 residues. Trimming took off 1 base at V and 2 bases at J, with 14 bases between the two ends. CDR1 is MNHEY and CDR2 is SMNVEV in the germline V gene (reference sequence).

The V gene is TRBV7-6, the J gene TRBJ1-4; TRBD1 matches at 7 bases. This CDR3 is 15 amino acids long. With 4 bases clipped from V and 7 bases from J, the junction kept 9 bases outside the gene matches. CDR1 and CDR2 (germline): SGHVS, FNYEAQ. The CDR3 is CASSSTGAQSEKLFF. CDR3 in DNA: TGTGCCAGCAGCTCCACAGGGGCTCAGAGTGAAAAACTGTTTTTT.

The chain recombines TRBV11-1 with TRBJ2-3; D not certain. V was pared by 5 bases and J by 2 bases, with 5 bases between. The CDR3 length is 12 residues. The germline V gene has CDR1 SGHAT and CDR2 FQDESV (reference sequence). CDR3 bases: TGTGCCAGCAGCCGCTACACAGATACGCAGTATTTT. This encodes CASSRYTDTQYF.

This sequence joins TRBV6-6 and TRBJ2-7; 7 nucleotides match TRBD1. V gave up 2 bases and J gave up 2 bases; unmatched junction bases: 6. Germline values: CDR1 MNHNY, CDR2 SVGAGI (reference sequence). The CDR3 spans 15 residues. In DNA, the CDR3 is TGTGCCAGCAGTTACCTGCAGGGGGACACCTACGAGCAGTACTTC. Amino acids: CASSYLQGDTYEQYF.

In regard to this clone: Other DNA sequences from this sample encode an identical CDR3 as well. The chain employs TRBV2 and TRBJ1-1; D may be TRBD1 (6 bases). The CDR3 has 14 residues. V gave up 6 bases and J gave up 0 bases, with 11 bases separating them. Germline lookup yields CDR1 SNHLY and CDR2 FYNNEI. CDR3 sequence: CASRDSLMNTEAFF. Here the CDR3 DNA reads TGTGCCAGCAGGGACAGTTTGATGAACACTGAAGCTTTCTTT.